The clone carrying this T cell receptor beta chain was observed a handful of times. Antigen: not known. CDR1 SEHNR and CDR2 FQNEAQ come from the germline V gene (reference sequence). V was pared by 2 bases and J by 6 bases, with 17 bases between. CDR3 size: 16 residues. This sample was included in a study of T cells in Graves' hyperthyroidism and ophthalmopathy. Findings and caveats of the study: From stable hyperthyroidism, ophthalmopathy was set apart by a 13 V-J model.

Any patient presenting with uncontrolled infection, other autoimmune disease, pregnancy or lactation was left out. Researchers amplified the TCR beta CDR3 regions from RNA transcripts. First-round RT-PCR of the TCR CDR3 relied on the HTBI primer set. From the multiplex PCR reads, TCRdb called clonotypes with MiXCR, one entry per CDR3 protein. The sample lists hundreds of thousands of distinct CDR3 sequences; about a fifth were seen once. The V and J genes are TRBV7-9 and TRBJ1-5, with D perhaps matching TRBD1 (5 bases). The receptor's source is a man aged 25-45 years with Graves' ophthalmopathy. Sequencing used blood. This CDR3 reads CASSLTTGFSGQPQHF. In nucleotides, the CDR3 is TGTGCCAGCAGCTTAACAACAGGTTTCTCCGGTCAGCCCCAGCATTTT.